Following are 17 T cell receptor beta chains from one sample sequenced in a study of cytomegalovirus exposure and HLA in healthy donors. Vbeta (60) and Jbeta (13) primers were used in the PCR. Method: immunoSEQ multiplex PCR; TCRdb's copy keeps in-frame clones and lacks some. The repertoire holds some 150,000 clones, with around 78% as singletons. Sequences were obtained from PBMCs. These receptors were obtained from a woman in her 30s in good health and CMV-seropositive.

The chain joins TRBV19 to TRBJ2-2; D is perhaps TRBD1 (5 bases). Per the germline V gene, CDR1 is LNHDA and CDR2 is SQIVND (reference sequence). The CDR3 covers 16 residues. V dropped 4 bases and J dropped 0 bases, with 12 bases sitting between them. CDR3 in amino acids: CASSTPQGTNTGELFF. The CDR3 DNA reads TGTGCCAGTAGTACCCCTCAGGGTACGAACACCGGGGAGCTGTTTTTT. Using reference TRBV19 and TRBJ2-2 for the parts outside the CDR3, the full variable domain is DGGITQSPKYLFRKEGQNVTLSCEQNLNHDAMYWYRQDPGQGLRLIYYSQIVNDFQKGDIAEGYSVSREKKESFPLTVTSAQKNPTAFYLCASSTPQGTNTGELFFGEGSRLTVL.

This chain connects TRBV10-3 to TRBJ1-2; 7 bases agree with TRBD1. J lost 8 bases, V lost 2 bases, and 5 bases had no gene match. The germline CDR1 and CDR2 sequences are ENHRY and SYGVKD. There are 13 residues in the CDR3. The CDR3 loop is CAISEDPGGGYTF. CDR3 nucleotide sequence: TGTGCCATCAGTGAGGATCCAGGGGGAGGCTACACCTTC.

This sequence joins TRBV6-5 and TRBJ2-7; 9 bases line up with TRBD1. V was pared by 2 bases and J by 4 bases, with 3 bases of the junction left unmatched. Germline CDR1 is MNHEY and CDR2 is SVGAGI. This CDR3 region has 14 residues. The CDR3 loop reads CASSYRDRGYEQYF. CDR3 nucleotide sequence: TGTGCCAGCAGTTACCGAGACAGGGGGTACGAGCAGTACTTC.

The chain employs TRBV29-1 and TRBJ1-2, with TRBD1 as a possible D gene (5 bases). V lost 4 bases and J lost 0, with 15 bases in between. CDR3 length: 15 amino acids. The V gene's germline CDR1 is SQVTM and CDR2 ANQGSEA. CDR3 DNA sequence: TGCAGCGTTGTGGGGGGGTCAGCTGCTAACTATGGCTACACCTTC. This codes for CSVVGGSAANYGYTF.

The chain uses TRBV29-1 and TRBJ2-3; 8 bases map to TRBD1. Losses at the gene ends were 6 bases for V and 3 bases for J; bases not matched to a gene: 11. This CDR3 comprises 15 residues. Germline V gene data show CDR1 as SQVTM and CDR2 as ANQGSEA. The DNA for the CDR3 is TGCAGCGTCTCAAGAACCGGGACAGGTACAGATACGCAGTATTTT. It translates to CSVSRTGTGTDTQYF.

This clone was recorded only once. The chain uses TRBV2 and TRBJ2-7, with 8 nucleotides matching TRBD1. With V trimmed by 5 bases and J by 6 bases, 9 bases remained unmatched. Germline values: CDR1 SNHLY, CDR2 FYNNEI. The CDR3 runs to 14 residues. CDR3 protein: CASSPGQGVSEQYF. The CDR3 DNA is TGTGCCAGCAGTCCCGGACAGGGAGTATCCGAGCAGTACTTC.

This clone appeared a single time. This sequence joins TRBV6-6 and TRBJ2-7; TRBD2 matches at 12 bases. V shed 6 bases and J 7 bases; nucleotides not matched to a gene: 7. CDR3 length: 14 residues. CDR1 and CDR2 (germline): MNHNY, SVGAGI (reference sequence). CDR3 region: CASSLAGGINEQYF. As DNA, the CDR3 is TGTGCCAGCAGCCTAGCGGGGGGGATAAATGAGCAGTACTTC.

The chain has TRBV13 and TRBJ2-7, with TRBD2 matching over 9 bases. Germline-derived CDR1 and CDR2 are PRHDT and FYEKMQ (reference sequence). The V segment lost 0 bases and the J segment 9 bases; nucleotides outside the gene matches: 12. The CDR3 length is 16 residues. The CDR3 DNA is TGTGCCAGCAGCTTAGGCCTTGGCGGGGGGGCAAGGAGGCAGTACTTC. Protein: CASSLGLGGGARRQYF.

This chain joins TRBV13 and TRBJ2-2; a weak D match, TRBD2 (5 bases). Trimming shortened V by 5 bases and J by 6 bases, and 13 bases separated the two germline ends. This CDR3 spans 14 amino acids. Germline V gene sequence: CDR1 PRHDT, CDR2 FYEKMQ (reference sequence). The DNA of the CDR3 is TGTGCCAGCAGCCCTATAGGGAGATCCGGGGAGCTGTTTTTT. It specifies CASSPIGRSGELFF. The variable domain in full, completed from reference TRBV13 and TRBJ2-2, reads AAGVIQSPRHLIKEKRETATLKCYPIPRHDTVYWYQQGPGQDPQFLISFYEKMQSDKGSIPDRFSAQQFSDYHSELNMSSLELGDSALYFCASSPIGRSGELFFGEGSRLTVL.

This sequence joins TRBV27 and TRBJ2-3; 8 bases fit TRBD1. The CDR3 runs to 12 residues. Trimming took 4 bases from V and 9 from J; bases not matched to a gene: 3. Germline-derived CDR1 and CDR2 are MNHEY and SMNVEV (reference sequence). CDR3 coding DNA: TGTGCCAGCAGTTCTAGGACAGGGACGCAGTATTTT. Translating gives CASSSRTGTQYF.

This sequence joins TRBV21-1 and TRBJ2-1; the DNA was not used to check the table's D call, TRBD2. TRBV21-1 is reported as a pseudogene. This CDR3 is 15 amino acids long. CDR3 bases: TGTGCCAGCAGCAAAGGTGAGACTACCCGGGGGGGATTATTCTTC. This encodes CASSKGETTRGGLFF.

The V and J genes are TRBV27 and TRBJ2-1; 9 nucleotides align to TRBD2. The V gene's germline CDR1 is MNHEY and CDR2 SMNVEV (reference sequence). The CDR3 runs 17 residues. Trimming took 0 bases from V and 3 from J; bases not matched to a gene: 6. CDR3 bases: TGTGCCAGCAGTTTATCACGGCTAGCGGGGTACTACAATGAGCAGTTCTTC. It yields the protein CASSLSRLAGYYNEQFF.

This chain links TRBV7-2 with TRBJ1-1; possibly TRBD1 for D (5 bases). Looked up from germline, CDR1 is SGHTA and CDR2 is FQGNSA. The CDR3 extends over 14 amino acids. V lost 0 bases and J 5 bases, leaving 10 bases between the germline ends. DNA for the CDR3: TGTGCCAGCAGCTTAGCGGAGGGACGGACTGAAGCTTTCTTT. Translating gives CASSLAEGRTEAFF.

The CDR3 reads CAISEGDRENQPQHF. CDR3 sequence (DNA): TGTGCCATCAGTGAGGGGGACAGAGAAAATCAGCCCCAGCATTTT. The chain combines TRBV10-3 with TRBJ1-5; 7 bases line up with TRBD1. CDR1 is ENHRY and CDR2 is SYGVKD in the germline V gene. The J segment lost 4 bases and the V segment lost 2 bases, leaving 5 bases of the junction unmatched. There are 15 residues in the CDR3.

V and J are TRBV4-3 and TRBJ1-6; D is unclear. From germline, CDR1 is LGHNA and CDR2 YSLEER. This CDR3 is built from 17 residues. With 0 bases removed from V and 0 bases from J, the gap between germline ends came to 9 bases. The CDR3 loop reads CASSQDVRDSYNSPLHF. The CDR3, as DNA: TGCGCCAGCAGCCAAGATGTGAGGGACTCCTATAATTCACCCCTCCACTTT.

A single count supports this clone. J is TRBJ1-5 and V is TRBV15, with 8 bases that match TRBD1. The germline V gene has CDR1 LNHNV and CDR2 YYDKDF (reference sequence). V trimming: 4 bases; J trimming: 0 bases; junction bases outside the gene matches: 20. CDR3 length equals 21 residues. CDR3 residues: CATSTFTLGPGGLHSNQPQHF. The DNA of the CDR3 is TGTGCCACCAGCACCTTCACCCTCGGGCCAGGGGGCTTACATAGCAATCAGCCCCAGCATTTT.

The chain couples TRBV6-4 to TRBJ2-4; D remains ambiguous. Trimming removed 4 bases at V and 8 bases at J, with 12 bases between. Germline loops: CDR1 MRHNA, CDR2 SNTAGT. The CDR3 is 13 residues long. The CDR3: CASSVSLRHIQYF. CDR3 coding DNA: TGTGCCAGCAGTGTTAGTTTGAGGCACATTCAGTACTTC.